The present TCR beta chain was sequenced within a study of control samples from healthy donors and cancer patients. The assay was immunoSEQ multiplex PCR, and TCRdb's table has in-frame clones only and misses some. This sample has fewer than 45,000 clones, with around 93% found just once. Germline CDR1 and CDR2: GTSNPN and SVGIG (reference sequence). V dropped 2 bases and J dropped 10 bases, with 14 bases sitting between them. This CDR3 contains 12 residues. This chain links TRBV30 with TRBJ1-1; D gene ambiguous. The origin of this receptor is a woman aged 40-49 years with head and neck cancer. Material for sequencing was PBMCs. DNA of the CDR3: TGTGCCTGGAGTCCTCGGGTAGGGAGAGCTTTCTTT. This codes for CAWSPRVGRAFF.